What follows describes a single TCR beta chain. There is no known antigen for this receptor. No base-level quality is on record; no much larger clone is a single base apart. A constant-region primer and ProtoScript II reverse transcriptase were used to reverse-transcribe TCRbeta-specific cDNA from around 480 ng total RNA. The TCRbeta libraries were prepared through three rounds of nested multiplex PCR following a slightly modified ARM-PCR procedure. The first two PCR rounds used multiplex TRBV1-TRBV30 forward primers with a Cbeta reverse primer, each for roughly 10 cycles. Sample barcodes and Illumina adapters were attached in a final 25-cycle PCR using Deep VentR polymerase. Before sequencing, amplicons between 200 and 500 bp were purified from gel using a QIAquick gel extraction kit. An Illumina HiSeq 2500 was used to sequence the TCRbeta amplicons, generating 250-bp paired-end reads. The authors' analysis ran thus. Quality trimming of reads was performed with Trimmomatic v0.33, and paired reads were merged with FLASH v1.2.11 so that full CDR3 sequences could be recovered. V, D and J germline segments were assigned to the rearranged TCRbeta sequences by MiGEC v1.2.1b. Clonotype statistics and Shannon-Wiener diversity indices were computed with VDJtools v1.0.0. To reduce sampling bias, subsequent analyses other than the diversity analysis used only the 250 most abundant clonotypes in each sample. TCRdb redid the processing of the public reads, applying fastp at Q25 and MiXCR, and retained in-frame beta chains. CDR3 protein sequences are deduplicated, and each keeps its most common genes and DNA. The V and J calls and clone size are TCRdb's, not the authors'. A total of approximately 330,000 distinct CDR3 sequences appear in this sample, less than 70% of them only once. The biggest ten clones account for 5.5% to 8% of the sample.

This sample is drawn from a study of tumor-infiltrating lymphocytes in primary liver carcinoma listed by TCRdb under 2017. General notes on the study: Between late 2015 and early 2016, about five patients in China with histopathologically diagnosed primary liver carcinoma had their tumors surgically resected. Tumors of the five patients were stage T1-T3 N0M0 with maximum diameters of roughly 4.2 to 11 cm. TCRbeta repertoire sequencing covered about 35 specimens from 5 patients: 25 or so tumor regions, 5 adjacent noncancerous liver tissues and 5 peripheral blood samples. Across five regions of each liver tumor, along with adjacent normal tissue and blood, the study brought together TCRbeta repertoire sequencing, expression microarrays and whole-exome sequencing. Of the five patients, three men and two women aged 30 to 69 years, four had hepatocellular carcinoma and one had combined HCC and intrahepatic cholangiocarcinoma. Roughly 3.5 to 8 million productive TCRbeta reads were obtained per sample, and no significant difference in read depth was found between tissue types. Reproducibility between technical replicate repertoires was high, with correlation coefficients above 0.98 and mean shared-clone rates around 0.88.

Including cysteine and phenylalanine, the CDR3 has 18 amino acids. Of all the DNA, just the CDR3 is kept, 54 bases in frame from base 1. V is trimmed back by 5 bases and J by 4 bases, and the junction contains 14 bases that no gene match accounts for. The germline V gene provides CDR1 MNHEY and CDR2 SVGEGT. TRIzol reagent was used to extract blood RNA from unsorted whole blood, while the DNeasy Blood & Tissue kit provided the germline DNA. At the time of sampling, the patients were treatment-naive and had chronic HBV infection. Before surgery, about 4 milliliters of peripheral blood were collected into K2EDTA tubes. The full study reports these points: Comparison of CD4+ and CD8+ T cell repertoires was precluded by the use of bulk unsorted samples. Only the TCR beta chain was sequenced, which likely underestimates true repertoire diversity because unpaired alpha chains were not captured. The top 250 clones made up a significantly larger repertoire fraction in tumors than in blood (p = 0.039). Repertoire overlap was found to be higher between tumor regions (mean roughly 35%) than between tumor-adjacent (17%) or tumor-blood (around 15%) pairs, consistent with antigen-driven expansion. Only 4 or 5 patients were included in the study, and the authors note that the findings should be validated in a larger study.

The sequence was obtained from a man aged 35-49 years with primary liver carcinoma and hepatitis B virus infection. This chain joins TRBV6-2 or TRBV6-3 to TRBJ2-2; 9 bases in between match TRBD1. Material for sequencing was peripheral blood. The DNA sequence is TGTGCCAGCAGTGTGGGAGCCGGGACAGGGTTTATCACCGGGGAGCTGTTTTTT. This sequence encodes CASSVGAGTGFITGELFF.